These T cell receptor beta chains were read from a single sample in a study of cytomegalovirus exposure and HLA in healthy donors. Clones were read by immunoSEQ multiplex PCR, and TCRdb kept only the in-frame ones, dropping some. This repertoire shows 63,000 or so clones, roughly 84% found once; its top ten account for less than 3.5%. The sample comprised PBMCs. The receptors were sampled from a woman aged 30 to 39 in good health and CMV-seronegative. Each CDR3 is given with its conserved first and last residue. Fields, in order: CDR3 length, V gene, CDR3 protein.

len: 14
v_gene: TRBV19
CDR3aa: CASTGTGSNQPQHF

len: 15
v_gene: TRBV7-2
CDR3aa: CASSERGQGHYGYTF

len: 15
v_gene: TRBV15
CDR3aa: CATSRGGEKADTQYF

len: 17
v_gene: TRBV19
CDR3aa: CASSLQRRGATKNIQYF

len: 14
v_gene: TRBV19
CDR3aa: CASSDRQGITEAFF

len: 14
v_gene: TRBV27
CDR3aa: CASSFTGRKEKLFF

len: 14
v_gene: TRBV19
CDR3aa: CASSIWVRGTEAFF

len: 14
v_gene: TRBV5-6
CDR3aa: CASSLFYWVRRYTF

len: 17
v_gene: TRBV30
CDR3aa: CAWNAGGVKIVTDTQYF

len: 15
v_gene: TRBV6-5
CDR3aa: CASITTSTNPYGYTF

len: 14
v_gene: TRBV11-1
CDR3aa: CASSSLREYNEQFF

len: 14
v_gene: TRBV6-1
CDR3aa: CASRGGSGANVLTF

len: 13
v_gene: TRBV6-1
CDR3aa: CASTSVPTDTQYF

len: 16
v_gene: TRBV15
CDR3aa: CATSRAQGPMNTEAFF

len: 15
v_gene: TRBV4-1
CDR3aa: CASSQDQGWGTEAFF

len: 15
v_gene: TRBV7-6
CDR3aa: CASSFQASSYNEQFF

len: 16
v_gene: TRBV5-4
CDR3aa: CASSSQGLAPQETQYF

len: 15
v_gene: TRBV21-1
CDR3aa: CASSKERPGADTQYF

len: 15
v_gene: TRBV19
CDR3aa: CASTLFPTADYGYTF

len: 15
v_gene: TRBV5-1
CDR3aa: CASSPWTGGTDTQYF

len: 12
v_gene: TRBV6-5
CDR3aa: CASMGLGYGYTF

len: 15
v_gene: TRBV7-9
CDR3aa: CASSPGQGGRETQYF

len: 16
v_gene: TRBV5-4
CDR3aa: CASSRGVDSFQETQYF

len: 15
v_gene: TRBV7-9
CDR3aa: CASSLGLQGAYEQYF

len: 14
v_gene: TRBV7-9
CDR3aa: CASSPAAVNTEAFF

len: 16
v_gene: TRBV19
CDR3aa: CASSVDPGRTNTEAFF

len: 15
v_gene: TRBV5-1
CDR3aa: CASSSTGGTPDTQYF

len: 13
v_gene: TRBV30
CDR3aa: CAWSVTGSEKLFF

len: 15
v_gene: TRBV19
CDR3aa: CASSIGTGGITEAFF

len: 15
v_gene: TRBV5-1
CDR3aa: CASSPSGGYTDTQYF

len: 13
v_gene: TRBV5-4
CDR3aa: CASSRTGSETQYF

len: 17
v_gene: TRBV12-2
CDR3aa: CASRLAQAGFPQETQYF

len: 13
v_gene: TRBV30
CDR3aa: CAWSKNTQETQYF

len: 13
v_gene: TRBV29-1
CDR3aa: CSVDAGLNTEAFF

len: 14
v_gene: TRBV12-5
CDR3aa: CASGLTLAVNEQFF

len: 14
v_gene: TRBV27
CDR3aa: CASSSWTGSTEAFF

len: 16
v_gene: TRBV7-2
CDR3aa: CASSRNRDKVLNGYTF

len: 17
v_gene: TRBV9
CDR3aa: CASSAPTSGGTYNEQFF

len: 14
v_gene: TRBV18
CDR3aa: CASSLGQGSYEQYF

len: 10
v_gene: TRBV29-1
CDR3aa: CSAQDSRYTF

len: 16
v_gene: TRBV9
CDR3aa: CASSTPGQVNTGELFF

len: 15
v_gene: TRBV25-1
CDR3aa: CASSEYLTLGETQYF

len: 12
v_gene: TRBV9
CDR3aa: CASGGGTDTQYF

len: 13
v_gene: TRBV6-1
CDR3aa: CASRDTSQETQYF

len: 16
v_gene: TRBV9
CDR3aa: CASSPTSGPSTDTQYF

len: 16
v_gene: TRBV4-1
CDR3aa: CASSQSLAGGRETQYF